The clone carrying this T cell receptor (beta chain) was seen more than once but under ten times. Its antigen is unknown. Trimming took off 2 bases at V and 8 bases at J, with 15 bases between the two ends. This CDR3 has 15 residues. Germline CDR1 and CDR2: LNHDA and SQIVND (reference sequence). Assay: immunoSEQ multiplex PCR; the TCRdb copy retains only in-frame clones and omits some. The sample holds about 78,000 clones, 70% to 85% seen once. The source of the sample is a study of T cell responses to AZD1222 COVID-19 vaccine. The overall study: Some second doses came at about 4 weeks and others at about 12 weeks; these were pooled. Study findings and constraints: The breadth and depth of Spike-specific TCRs increased once two AZD1222 doses had been given.

Sequences were derived from peripheral blood, sampled on day 0 of AZD1222 vaccination. This TCR came from an adult in good health. The V gene is TRBV19, the J gene TRBJ1-4; the D gene is possibly TRBD1 (5 bases). The CDR3 region has the DNA TGTGCCAGTAGTATAATACGCCAGGGTACCGAAAAACTGTTTTTT. Protein product: CASSIIRQGTEKLFF. The full variable domain, its missing parts supplied by reference TRBV19 and TRBJ1-4, is DGGITQSPKYLFRKEGQNVTLSCEQNLNHDAMYWYRQDPGQGLRLIYYSQIVNDFQKGDIAEGYSVSREKKESFPLTVTSAQKNPTAFYLCASSIIRQGTEKLFFGSGTQLSVL.